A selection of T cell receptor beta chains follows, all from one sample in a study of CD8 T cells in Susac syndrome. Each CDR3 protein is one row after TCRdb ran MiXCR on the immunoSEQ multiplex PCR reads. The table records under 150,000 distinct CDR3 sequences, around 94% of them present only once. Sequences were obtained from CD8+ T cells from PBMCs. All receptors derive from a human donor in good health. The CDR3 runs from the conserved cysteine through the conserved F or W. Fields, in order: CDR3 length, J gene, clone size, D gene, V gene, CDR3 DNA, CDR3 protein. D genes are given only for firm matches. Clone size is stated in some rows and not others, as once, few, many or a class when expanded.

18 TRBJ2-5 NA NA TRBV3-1 TGTGCCAGCAGCCAAGATGGGGCCGGGGAGCGCCCAGAAGAGACCCAGTACTTC CASSQDGAGERPEETQYF
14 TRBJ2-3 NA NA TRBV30 TGTGCCTGGAGGGGGGGCAGGGAACCAGATACGCAGTATTTT CAWRGGREPDTQYF
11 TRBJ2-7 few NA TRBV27 TGTGCCAGCAGTTCTGAATACGAGCAGTACTTC CASSSEYEQYF
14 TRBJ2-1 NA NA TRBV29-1 TGCAGCGTGGGGGAGAGAGGGAGGTACAATGAGCAGTTCTTC CSVGERGRYNEQFF
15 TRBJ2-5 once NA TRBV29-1 TGCAGCGTTGAAGATCTCTCGGGGGCTGAAGAGACCCAGTACTTC CSVEDLSGAEETQYF
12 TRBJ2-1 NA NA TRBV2 TGTGCCAGCAGTGATGGGGGCGTTGAGCAGTTCTTC CASSDGGVEQFF
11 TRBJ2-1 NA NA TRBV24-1 TGTGCCACCAGTCTGGGGAATGAGCAGTTCTTC CATSLGNEQFF
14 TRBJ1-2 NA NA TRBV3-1 TGTGCCAGCAGCCAAGATGGGGAGGGGCAAGGCTACACCTTC CASSQDGEGQGYTF
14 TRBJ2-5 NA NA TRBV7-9 TGTGCCAGCAGCTTAACAAGCGGTGGAGAGACCCAGTACTTC CASSLTSGGETQYF
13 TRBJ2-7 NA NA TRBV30 TGTGCCTGGACCGGAGGGGCCTCCTACGAGCAGTACTTC CAWTGGASYEQYF
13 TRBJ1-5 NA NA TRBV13 TGTGCCAGCAGCGAGAATAGCAATCAGCCCCAGCATTTT CASSENSNQPQHF
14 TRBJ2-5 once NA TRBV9 TGTGCCAGCAGCTCAGGGGAGGGCCACGAGACCCAGTACTTC CASSSGEGHETQYF
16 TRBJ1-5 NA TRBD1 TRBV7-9 TGTGCCAGCAGCTTGTACAGGGGGGCGAGCAATCAGCCCCAGCATTTT CASSLYRGASNQPQHF
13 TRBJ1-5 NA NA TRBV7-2 TGTGCCAGCAGCCCGACAAGTACTCAGCCCCAGCATTTT CASSPTSTQPQHF
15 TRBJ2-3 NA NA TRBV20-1 TGCAGTGCTAGGGACTATGGTTTTGGGTGGGATACGCAGTATTTT CSARDYGFGWDTQYF
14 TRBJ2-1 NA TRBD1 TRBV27 TGTGCCAGCGGGCCGGGACAGGGAGGCAATGAGCAGTTCTTC CASGPGQGGNEQFF
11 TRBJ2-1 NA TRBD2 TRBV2 TGTGCCACCATACTAGCGGATGAGCAGTTCTTC CATILADEQFF
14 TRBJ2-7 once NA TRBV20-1 TGCAGTGCAATTCGAAGGGACCGGGCGTACGAGCAGTACTTC CSAIRRDRAYEQYF
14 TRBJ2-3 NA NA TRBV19 TGTGCCAGTAGCTCCCCAAGGACTGAGAATACGCAGTATTTT CASSSPRTENTQYF
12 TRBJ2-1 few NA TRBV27 TGTGCCAGCAGTTTTTCCTACAATGAGCAGTTCTTC CASSFSYNEQFF
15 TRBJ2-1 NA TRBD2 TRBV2 TGTGCCAGCAGTGTAGCGGGAGCGTTCTACAATGAGCAGTTCTTC CASSVAGAFYNEQFF
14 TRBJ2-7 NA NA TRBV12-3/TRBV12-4 TGTGCCAGCAGTTTTAACCGAGGGGGCTACGAGCAGTACTTC CASSFNRGGYEQYF
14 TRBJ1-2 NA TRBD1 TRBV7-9 TGTGCCAGCACGAAACAGGGGGCGGACTTGGGCTACACCTTC CASTKQGADLGYTF
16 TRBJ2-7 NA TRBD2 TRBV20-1 TGCAGTGCTAGACCCCTAGCGGGAGGTATATGGGACGAGCAGTACTTC CSARPLAGGIWDEQYF
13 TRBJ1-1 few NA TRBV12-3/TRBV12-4 TGTGCCAGCAGGGGGGAAATGAACACTGAAGCTTTCTTT CASRGEMNTEAFF
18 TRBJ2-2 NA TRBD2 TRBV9 TGTGCCAGCAGCGTAGATGGGTCGGGCGCGGGAGGGACCGGGGAGCTGTTTTTT CASSVDGSGAGGTGELFF
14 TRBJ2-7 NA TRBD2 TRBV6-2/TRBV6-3 TGTGCCAGCAGTACCGAAAGGCGGGAGTTCGAGCAGTACTTC CASSTERREFEQYF
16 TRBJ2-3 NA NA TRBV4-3 TGCGCCAGCAGCCAAGATAGGGAAGTTCGTCCAGATACGCAGTATTTT CASSQDREVRPDTQYF
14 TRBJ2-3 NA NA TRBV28 TGTGCCAGCAGCCGGGACCGACGCACAGATACGCAGTATTTT CASSRDRRTDTQYF
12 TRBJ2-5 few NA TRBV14 TGTGCCAGCAGCTTCGGGGGCGAGACCCAGTACTTC CASSFGGETQYF
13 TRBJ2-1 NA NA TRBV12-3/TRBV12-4 TGTGCCAGCAGTATAGGACTGTTGAATGAGCAGTTCTTC CASSIGLLNEQFF
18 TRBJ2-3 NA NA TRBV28 TGTGCCAGCAGCCGCAGGGATGAGGAGGGGGCCCTAGGAGATACGCAGTATTTT CASSRRDEEGALGDTQYF
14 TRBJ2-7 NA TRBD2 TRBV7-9 TGTGCCAGCAGGGACGGGACTAGCTCTTGGGAGCAGTACTTC CASRDGTSSWEQYF
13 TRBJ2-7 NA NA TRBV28 TGTGCCAGCAGTTTTTTCAGGGCTTACGAGCAGTACTTC CASSFFRAYEQYF
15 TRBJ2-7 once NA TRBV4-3 TGCGCCAGCAGCAATGCGGCGGAGGTCGTGTACGAGCAGTACTTC CASSNAAEVVYEQYF
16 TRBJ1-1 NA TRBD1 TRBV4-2 TGTGCCAGCAGCCAAGCCCGGGACAGCCCGAACACTGAAGCTTTCTTT CASSQARDSPNTEAFF
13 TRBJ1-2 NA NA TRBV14 TGTGCCAGCAGCCATAGTCTCTACTATGGCTACACCTTC CASSHSLYYGYTF
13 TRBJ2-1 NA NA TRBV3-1 TGTGCCAGCAGCCAAGTGTCTCCTGGTGAGCAGTTCTTC CASSQVSPGEQFF
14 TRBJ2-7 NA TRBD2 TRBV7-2 TGCGCCAGCAGCTTAAGCGGGAGGATGGGCGAGCAGTACTTC CASSLSGRMGEQYF
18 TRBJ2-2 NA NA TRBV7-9 TGTGCCAGCAGCCATATGGGGGGAGACGGTACGAACACCGGGGAGCTGTTTTTT CASSHMGGDGTNTGELFF
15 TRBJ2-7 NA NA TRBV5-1 TGCGCCAGCAGCTTGGAATGGAAGAGCTCCTACGAGCAGTACTTC CASSLEWKSSYEQYF
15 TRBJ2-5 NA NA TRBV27 TGTGCCAGCAGGGCCGGTAGCGCTTCGTGGGAGACCCAGTACTTC CASRAGSASWETQYF
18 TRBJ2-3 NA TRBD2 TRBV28 TGTGCCAGCAGTTTCGGACTAGCGGGAGGATATAGCACAGATACGCAGTATTTT CASSFGLAGGYSTDTQYF
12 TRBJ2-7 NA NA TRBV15 TGTGCCACCAGCAGGACAGGACTCGAGCAGTACTTC CATSRTGLEQYF
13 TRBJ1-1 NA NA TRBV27 TGTGCCAGCAGTATCACACGGAACACTGAAGCTTTCTTT CASSITRNTEAFF
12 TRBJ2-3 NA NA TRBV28 TGTGCCAGCAGACTAGCAACAGATACGCAGTATTTT CASRLATDTQYF
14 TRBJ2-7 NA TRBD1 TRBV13 TGTGCCAGCAGCTACCGGGACAGGTACCACGAGCAGTACTTC CASSYRDRYHEQYF